These 17 T cell receptor beta chains were sequenced from one sample in a study of blood T cell repertoires in COVID-19. Assay used: immunoSEQ multiplex PCR; TCRdb lists only in-frame clones, some missing. This table has tens of thousands of clones, around 82% appearing once. The sequencing input was peripheral blood. Receptors were obtained from a woman aged 60 to 75 with acute or convalescent COVID-19.

The rearrangement links TRBV5-1 to TRBJ2-3; 8 bases fit TRBD1. Germline lookup yields CDR1 SGHRS and CDR2 YFSETQ. CDR3 length: 15 amino acids. With 4 bases clipped from V and 1 base from J, the junction kept 5 bases outside the gene matches. The CDR3 nucleotides read TGCGCCAGCAGCCCGACAGGGGTTGGCACAGATACGCAGTATTTT. This translates into CASSPTGVGTDTQYF.

This clone was detected only a few times. This chain links TRBV30 with TRBJ1-2, with D possibly matching TRBD1 (6 bases). CDR3 length equals 17 residues. Germline CDR1 is GTSNPN and CDR2 is SVGIG (reference sequence). The germline V and J ends were trimmed by 3 bases and 0 bases, with 20 bases remaining between them. The CDR3, as DNA: TGTGCCTGGAGCATAAACCGGGACACCTATTCTAACTATGGCTACACCTTC. Residues: CAWSINRDTYSNYGYTF. Using reference TRBV30 and TRBJ1-2 for the parts outside the CDR3, the full variable domain is SQTIHQWPATLVQPVGSPLSLECTVEGTSNPNLYWYRQAAGRGLQLLFYSVGIGQISSEVPQNLSASRPQDRQFILSSKKLLLSDSGFYLCAWSINRDTYSNYGYTFGSGTRLTVV.

This chain connects TRBV5-1 to TRBJ2-5, with 7 positions matching TRBD2. The trim removed 0 bases at V and 4 bases at J, leaving 3 bases unmatched. Germline CDR1 is SGHRS and CDR2 is YFSETQ. The CDR3 covers 14 residues. CDR3 sequence: CASSLEGTTETQYF. In nucleotides, the CDR3 is TGCGCCAGCAGCTTGGAGGGGACTACAGAGACCCAGTACTTC.

This sequence joins TRBV19 and TRBJ1-5, with D perhaps TRBD1 (5 bases). CDR1 is LNHDA, CDR2 SQIVND, per germline (reference sequence). The V gene lost 3 bases and the J gene lost 5 bases, with 11 bases spanning the gap. This CDR3 is 14 amino acids long. In DNA, the CDR3 is TGTGCCAGTAGTATCCCACAGGTTGATCAGCCCCAGCATTTT. This gives the protein CASSIPQVDQPQHF.

This clone was picked up one time. The gene calls are TRBV4-1 and TRBJ2-1; D remains unclear. V dropped 1 base and J dropped 3 bases, with 13 bases sitting between them. CDR3 length: 16 residues. CDR1 and CDR2 from the germline V gene are MGHRA and YSYEKL. The CDR3 nucleotides read TGCGCCAGCAGCCAAGTCGACACCTTAAACTACAATGAGCAGTTCTTC. It codes for CASSQVDTLNYNEQFF.

This chain connects TRBV30 to TRBJ1-1, with TRBD1 matching over 8 bases. Germline CDR1 reads GTSNPN; CDR2 reads SVGIG (reference sequence). V gave up 3 bases and J gave up 5 bases; unmatched junction bases: 5. This CDR3 has 13 amino acids. CDR3 protein: CAWSQGAGTEAFF. The DNA of the CDR3 is TGTGCCTGGAGCCAGGGGGCGGGAACTGAAGCTTTCTTT. Together with reference TRBV30 and TRBJ1-1, the CDR3 gives the full variable domain: SQTIHQWPATLVQPVGSPLSLECTVEGTSNPNLYWYRQAAGRGLQLLFYSVGIGQISSEVPQNLSASRPQDRQFILSSKKLLLSDSGFYLCAWSQGAGTEAFFGQGTRLTVV.

CDR3 coding DNA: TGCGCCAGCAGCGCCGGACTAGCGGGAGGAGGAGAGACCCAGTACTTC. This codes for CASSAGLAGGGETQYF. The chain joins TRBV5-1 to TRBJ2-5; 14 bases fit TRBD2. The CDR3 loop spans 16 amino acids. With V trimmed by 4 bases and J by 4 bases, 6 bases remained unmatched. Germline values: CDR1 SGHRS, CDR2 YFSETQ.

This clone is a singleton in its sample. The V and J genes are TRBV11-3 and TRBJ2-5, with D unclear. Germline CDR1 SGHNT, CDR2 YENEEA. The CDR3 totals 15 residues. Between the trimmed V and J ends, which lost 6 bases and 2 bases, there was a span of 16 bases. CDR3 amino acids: CASSPPRSSQETQYF. The CDR3, as DNA: TGTGCCAGCAGTCCTCCCAGGTCCTCTCAAGAGACCCAGTACTTC.

The CDR3 sequence: CATSDGHNYGYTF. The CDR3 coding sequence is TGTGCCACCAGTGATGGACACAACTATGGCTACACCTTC. The chain has TRBV24-1 and TRBJ1-2, with a weak D call TRBD1 (5 bases). Germline V lookup: CDR1 KGHDR, CDR2 SFDVKD. Trimming pared 3 bases from V and 2 bases from J, leaving 6 bases between. The CDR3 contains 13 residues.

The chain carries TRBV6-1 and TRBJ2-2; the D gene is possibly TRBD2 (6 bases). The V and J ends lost 0 bases and 7 bases respectively, with 9 bases between them. Germline lookup yields CDR1 MNHNS and CDR2 SASEGT. There are 14 residues in the CDR3. CDR3 amino acids: CASSEAWDFGELFF. DNA of the CDR3: TGTGCCAGCAGTGAAGCCTGGGACTTCGGGGAGCTGTTTTTT.

V gene TRBV27 combines with J gene TRBJ2-7; 12 positions match TRBD2. The CDR3 has 19 amino acids. Germline trimming cut 5 bases from V and 1 base from J; bases unmatched to any gene: 15. Per germline, CDR1 MNHEY and CDR2 SMNVEV (reference sequence). CDR3 bases: TGTGCCAGCAGTCTTACGGGACTAGCGGGTAGATTGGTATCCTACGAGCAGTACTTC. Translated: CASSLTGLAGRLVSYEQYF.

The rearrangement links TRBV6-1 to TRBJ2-1; 7 positions match TRBD2. Trimming at V came to 2 bases and at J to 4 bases, leaving 5 bases not matched to a gene. The CDR3 is made up of 15 amino acids. The germline gives CDR1 MNHNS, CDR2 SASEGT. CDR3 sequence (DNA): TGTGCCAGCAGTGAACGGGCTAGCGGATACAATGAGCAGTTCTTC. It specifies CASSERASGYNEQFF.

This clone was picked up one time. This sequence joins TRBV28 and TRBJ1-1; tentatively, D is TRBD1 (6 bases). Germline assignment: CDR1 MDHEN and CDR2 SYDVKM. CDR3 length: 14 amino acids. The germline V and J ends were trimmed by 2 bases and 5 bases, with 12 bases remaining between them. CDR3 bases: TGTGCCAGCAGTTTAACCAGGGGTGGAACTGAAGCTTTCTTT. Its translation: CASSLTRGGTEAFF.

The J gene is TRBJ1-5, the V gene TRBV5-4; 7 bases map to TRBD1. This CDR3 has 15 residues. J was trimmed by 6 bases and V by 4 bases; bases with no gene match: 10. Germline V lookup: CDR1 SGHNT, CDR2 YYREEE (reference sequence). DNA for the CDR3: TGTGCCAGCAGCCCCGGAGGAGGGGGCGGTCAGCCCCAGCATTTT. It encodes CASSPGGGGGQPQHF.

The chain has TRBV30 and TRBJ1-1; 7 nucleotides match TRBD1. J gave up 0 bases and V 0 bases, and 16 bases lay outside the gene matches. Germline assignment: CDR1 GTSNPN and CDR2 SVGIG (reference sequence). The CDR3 totals 19 residues. CDR3 sequence (DNA): TGTGCCTGGAGTGTAGAGAGGGGGCTATCCTCAATATTGAACACTGAAGCTTTCTTT. This gives the protein CAWSVERGLSSILNTEAFF.

V and J are TRBV7-6 and TRBJ1-2; D is ambiguous. V dropped 5 bases and J dropped 7 bases, with 11 bases sitting between them. Germline assignment: CDR1 SGHVS and CDR2 FNYEAQ. This CDR3 is 12 amino acids long. The CDR3 loop is CASSPTSGGYTF. The CDR3 coding sequence is TGTGCCAGCAGCCCAACAAGTGGTGGCTACACCTTC.

J is TRBJ1-1 and V is TRBV4-1, with no clear D. Per the germline V gene, CDR1 is MGHRA and CDR2 is YSYEKL. The CDR3 runs 16 residues. With 0 bases removed from V and 1 base from J, the gap between germline ends came to 12 bases. Written as DNA, the CDR3 is TGCGCCAGCAGCCAAGAGAGCCTGCCGGGGAACACTGAAGCTTTCTTT. The encoded protein is CASSQESLPGNTEAFF.